This T cell receptor (beta chain) was recovered during a study of blood T cells in healthy people across ages. Regarding the study as a whole: With age, beta diversity per million T cells declined roughly linearly, significantly by 30 to 50.

Staff drew approximately 9.7 milliliters of peripheral blood from each donor. Germline V gene data show CDR1 as MNHEY and CDR2 as SVGAGI. The CDR3 contains 13 residues. The use of a sample-barcoded 5' primer and a J-beta primer mix characterized a second PCR of roughly 6 to 11 cycles. TCRdb recomputed calls from the 5' RACE reads with MiXCR, one row per CDR3 protein. Of some 1 million distinct CDR3 sequences in the sample, 35% to 50% were seen once. In the case of this clonotype: The antigen is unknown.

The sequenced sample was blood. V is TRBV6-5 and J is TRBJ2-1; D may be TRBD1 (6 bases). The DNA end is more similar to TRBJ2-7, so the J call may be wrong. The TCR originated in a woman in her sixties or seventies in good health. The CDR3 DNA follows: TGTGCCAGCAGTTACTCCTGGGACAATGAGCAGTACTTC. It specifies CASSYSWDNEQYF.